Below, 23 T cell receptor beta chains from the same sample are listed, as sequenced in a study of blood T cell repertoires in COVID-19. Method: immunoSEQ multiplex PCR; TCRdb's copy keeps in-frame clones and lacks some. The table has over 60,000 clones, over 65% seen once. The sample consisted of peripheral blood. These receptors were obtained from an elderly man with active or convalescent COVID-19.

V usage is TRBV11-2 and J usage is TRBJ1-4; TRBD1 matches at 9 bases. Germline lookup yields CDR1 SGHAT and CDR2 FQNNGV. V shed 1 base, J shed 6 bases, and the junction held 12 bases outside the gene matches. The CDR3 has 18 residues. The CDR3 nucleotides read TGTGCCAGCAGCTTAGTTGGGACAGGGAAGGGTTTATATGAAAAACTGTTTTTT. It is translated as CASSLVGTGKGLYEKLFF.

This sequence joins TRBV7-9 and TRBJ1-5, with 9 bases fitting TRBD1. This CDR3 contains 13 residues. Germline V lookup: CDR1 SEHNR, CDR2 FQNEAQ (reference sequence). V gave up 5 bases and J gave up 15 bases; unmatched junction bases: 11. The CDR3 region is CASSQGTGTTMHF. The CDR3 DNA follows: TGTGCCAGCAGCCAAGGGACAGGGACGACGATGCATTTT.

The chain carries TRBV29-1 and TRBJ1-2, with 9 bases identical to TRBD1. The trim removed 7 bases at V and 5 bases at J, leaving 5 bases unmatched. The V gene's germline CDR1 is SQVTM and CDR2 ANQGSEA. The CDR3 loop spans 12 amino acids. For the CDR3, the DNA is TGCAGCGGGGGGGGACAGGGATATGGCTACACCTTC. Protein product: CSGGGQGYGYTF.

Ten or more counts support this clone. The V gene is TRBV11-2, the J gene TRBJ1-1; D is perhaps TRBD1 (5 bases). This CDR3 spans 14 amino acids. Germline CDR1 SGHAT, CDR2 FQNNGV. Trimming removed 6 bases from V and 2 bases from J, with 13 bases in between. The chain's CDR3 is CASRLQATNTEAFF. CDR3 nucleotide sequence: TGTGCCAGCAGGCTACAGGCTACCAACACTGAAGCTTTCTTT.

This chain links TRBV6-5 with TRBJ1-1; possibly TRBD1 for D (5 bases). Germline CDR1 is MNHEY and CDR2 is SVGAGI. The ends were cut back, 6 bases at V and 2 bases at J, with 10 bases in the middle. The length of the CDR3 is 13 residues. The CDR3 bases are TGTGCCAGCAGAGACAGAAAAAACACTGAAGCTTTCTTT. As protein: CASRDRKNTEAFF.

This chain connects TRBV7-9 to TRBJ2-1; 8 bases line up with TRBD2. With V trimmed by 0 bases and J by 3 bases, 4 bases remained unmatched. The CDR3 is 16 amino acids. The V gene's germline CDR1 is SEHNR and CDR2 FQNEAQ (reference sequence). The CDR3 bases are TGTGCCAGCAGCTTAGCCCCGGGAGGGCTCTACAATGAGCAGTTCTTC. It yields the protein CASSLAPGGLYNEQFF. The variable domain in full, with the rest retrieved from reference TRBV7-9 and TRBJ2-1, is DTGVSQNPRHKITKRGQNVTFRCDPISEHNRLYWYRQTLGQGPEFLTYFQNEAQLEKSRLLSDRFSAERPKGSFSTLEIQRTEQGDSAMYLCASSLAPGGLYNEQFFGPGTRLTVL.

The chain uses TRBV15 and TRBJ2-5, with 12 bases lining up with TRBD2. The germline V gene encodes CDR1 LNHNV and CDR2 YYDKDF (reference sequence). This CDR3 has 18 amino acids. Trimming removed 1 base from V and 4 bases from J; junction bases left unmatched: 10. CDR3: CATSRVLAGGLRGETQYF. CDR3 in DNA: TGTGCCACCAGCAGAGTCCTAGCGGGGGGGTTGCGGGGAGAGACCCAGTACTTC.

This chain connects TRBV29-1 to TRBJ2-3; perhaps TRBD2 as D (5 bases). This CDR3 has 13 amino acids. The germline V gene encodes CDR1 SQVTM and CDR2 ANQGSEA. Trimming shortened V by 3 bases and J by 12 bases, and 19 bases separated the two germline ends. The CDR3 DNA reads as TGCAGCGTTGATCGGCGGGTGGGCGAGGAACAGTATTTT. Amino acids: CSVDRRVGEEQYF.

This rearrangement joins TRBV27 to TRBJ1-2; D gene uncertain. Per germline, CDR1 MNHEY and CDR2 SMNVEV (reference sequence). Between the trimmed V and J ends, which lost 0 bases and 5 bases, there was a span of 13 bases. The CDR3 runs to 15 residues. The CDR3 DNA is TGTGCCAGCAGTTTATCGTACCAGGTCGGATATGGCTACACCTTC. This encodes CASSLSYQVGYGYTF.

This sequence joins TRBV9 and TRBJ1-6; D unresolved. The ends were cut back, 3 bases at V and 11 bases at J, with 12 bases in the middle. Germline V CDR1 and CDR2: SGDLS, YYNGEE. CDR3 size: 13 residues. In DNA, the CDR3 is TGTGCCAGCAGCGGATCGCCCCTAGCACCCCTCCACTTT. Translated: CASSGSPLAPLHF.

The rearrangement links TRBV3-1 (or the pseudogene TRBV3-2) to TRBJ2-1; 7 positions match TRBD1. The CDR3 is 17 residues long. Trimming cost V 4 bases and J 8 bases; bases outside gene matches: 17. Looked up from germline, CDR1 is LGHDT and CDR2 is YNNKEL (reference sequence). Written as DNA, the CDR3 is TGTGCCAGCAGCCTTTATCCCGGGACAGCCGGGTCATATGAGCAGTTCTTC. Translation: CASSLYPGTAGSYEQFF.

V is TRBV3-1 (or the pseudogene TRBV3-2) and J is TRBJ2-2; TRBD2 aligns across 12 bases. V lost 4 bases and J lost 7; bases outside the gene matches: 13. This CDR3 region has 18 residues. Germline CDR1 LGHDT, CDR2 YNNKEL (reference sequence). The chain's CDR3 is CASSRESRTSGIYGELFF. The CDR3, as DNA: TGTGCCAGCAGCCGAGAATCCCGGACTAGCGGGATATACGGGGAGCTGTTTTTT.

V usage is TRBV9 and J usage is TRBJ2-3; 11 bases match TRBD1. This CDR3 region has 18 residues. CDR1 and CDR2 from the germline V gene are SGDLS and YYNGEE. The junction had 10 bases not matched to a gene; V was cut back by 0 bases and J by 4 bases. CDR3 amino acids: CASSVGEGTGGGPDTQYF. Written as DNA, the CDR3 is TGTGCCAGCAGCGTAGGAGAGGGGACAGGGGGAGGGCCAGATACGCAGTATTTT. The full variable domain, completed using reference TRBV9 and TRBJ2-3, is DSGVTQTPKHLITATGQRVTLRCSPRSGDLSVYWYQQSLDQGLQFLIQYYNGEERAKGNILERFSAQQFPDLHSELNLSSLELGDSALYFCASSVGEGTGGGPDTQYFGPGTRLTVL.

This chain links TRBV19 with TRBJ2-1; 12 bases align to TRBD2. The trim removed 0 bases at V and 4 bases at J, leaving 4 bases unmatched. Germline CDR1 is LNHDA and CDR2 is SQIVND (reference sequence). The CDR3 is 17 residues long. CDR3 amino acids: CASSIDATSGGYNEQFF. CDR3 DNA: TGTGCCAGTAGTATAGATGCGACTAGCGGGGGTTACAATGAGCAGTTCTTC.

The chain carries TRBV18 and TRBJ2-7, with D unresolved. With 1 base removed from V and 2 bases from J, the gap between germline ends came to 6 bases. The CDR3 runs 13 residues. The germline V gene encodes CDR1 KGHSH and CDR2 LQKENI. This CDR3 is CASSPRQTYEQYF. The CDR3 region has the DNA TGTGCCAGCTCACCACGCCAGACCTACGAGCAGTACTTC.

The V and J genes are TRBV6-2 or TRBV6-3 and TRBJ1-1; 9 positions agree with TRBD1. Per the germline V gene, CDR1 is MNHEY and CDR2 is SVGEGT. CDR3 size: 16 residues. Trimming at V came to 6 bases and at J to 3 bases, leaving 11 bases not matched to a gene. The DNA of the CDR3 is TGTGCCAGCAGCCCTACTACAGGGGGCGCAGACACTGAAGCTTTCTTT. Translating it yields CASSPTTGGADTEAFF.

The chain combines TRBV7-9 with TRBJ2-7; D not certain. Germline V gene sequence: CDR1 SEHNR, CDR2 FQNEAQ (reference sequence). The CDR3 runs 13 residues. The V gene lost 5 bases and the J gene lost 6 bases, with 14 bases spanning the gap. The CDR3, as DNA: TGTGCCAGCAGCCCCTTGGCCAGTACCGAGCAGTACTTC. Translating gives CASSPLASTEQYF.

This CDR3 reads CASSVEAAAYEQYF. For the CDR3, the DNA is TGTGCCAGCAGCGTAGAAGCCGCCGCCTACGAGCAGTACTTC. The gene calls are TRBV9 and TRBJ2-7; D is unresolved. Deletions cut 0 bases from V and 2 bases from J, with 9 bases between. The CDR3 runs 14 residues. Germline V lookup: CDR1 SGDLS, CDR2 YYNGEE.

The chain is built from TRBV9 and TRBJ1-4, with D tentatively TRBD1 (5 bases). Trimming shortened V by 4 bases and J by 13 bases, and 14 bases separated the two germline ends. This CDR3 contains 12 residues. Germline V gene data show CDR1 as SGDLS and CDR2 as YYNGEE. The CDR3 region has the DNA TGTGCCAGCAGCTCAACCAGCGGGGGACTGTTTTTT. It specifies CASSSTSGGLFF.

The V gene is TRBV2, the J gene TRBJ2-7; TRBD1 is a possible D gene (6 bases). V was clipped by 6 bases and J by 3 bases, with 12 bases between them. In germline, CDR1 is SNHLY, CDR2 FYNNEI. The CDR3 is 13 residues long. The CDR3 reads CASSPGTYYEQYF. In nucleotides, the CDR3 is TGTGCCAGCAGCCCCGGGACATACTACGAGCAGTACTTC.

The J gene is TRBJ2-2, the V gene TRBV7-9; the D is unclear. V lost 1 base and J 0 bases, leaving 9 bases between the germline ends. The CDR3 has 16 amino acids. Germline assignment: CDR1 SEHNR and CDR2 FQNEAQ (reference sequence). The CDR3 nucleotides read TGTGCCAGCAGCTTAGGGGTAGGAGCGAACACCGGGGAGCTGTTTTTT. Translating it yields CASSLGVGANTGELFF.

This chain uses TRBV9 with TRBJ2-1; 7 bases are shared with TRBD1. The CDR3 contains 15 residues. V lost 1 base, J lost 4 bases, and 5 bases stayed unmatched. The germline gives CDR1 SGDLS, CDR2 YYNGEE. CDR3 in DNA: TGTGCCAGCAGCGTATTTGGACAGGATTACAATGAGCAGTTCTTC. Translating gives CASSVFGQDYNEQFF.

The chain carries TRBV28 and TRBJ1-5; tentative D call: TRBD1 (5 bases). Between the trimmed V and J ends, which lost 5 bases and 5 bases, there was a span of 16 bases. Germline loops: CDR1 MDHEN, CDR2 SYDVKM. The CDR3 covers 15 residues. DNA of the CDR3: TGTGCCAGCAGTCCCGCCGGCGGGACCTATCAGCCCCAGCATTTT. Translated: CASSPAGGTYQPQHF.